This T cell receptor (beta chain) was captured by sequencing in a study of blood T cell repertoires in COVID-19. Study in general: Nucleic acid was either cDNA or gDNA, and it came from T cells, B-cell-depleted T cells, or PBMCs.

The length of the CDR3 is 14 residues. The germline CDR1 and CDR2 sequences are SGHDT and YYEEEE. Trimming removed 0 bases at V and 2 bases at J, with 6 bases between. Sequencing used immunoSEQ multiplex PCR; TCRdb keeps in-frame clones, though not all of them. The sample shows under 250,000 clones, more than 75% of them seen only once. The receptor comes from a woman aged 60-70 years who had recovered from COVID-19. V usage is TRBV5-6 and J usage is TRBJ1-5; no reliable D call. Sequencing was done on a sample of peripheral blood. In DNA form, the CDR3 reads TGTGCCAGCAGCTTGGCGGAGGGCAATCAGCCCCAGCATTTT. Translation: CASSLAEGNQPQHF.